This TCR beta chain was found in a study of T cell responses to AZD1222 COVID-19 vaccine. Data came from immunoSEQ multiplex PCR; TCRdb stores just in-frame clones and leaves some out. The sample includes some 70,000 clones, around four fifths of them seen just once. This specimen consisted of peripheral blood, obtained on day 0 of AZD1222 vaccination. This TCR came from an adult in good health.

CDR3 region: CASTETGTYNEQFF. The CDR3 coding sequence is TGCGCCAGCACCGAGACAGGTACCTACAATGAGCAGTTCTTC. The chain links TRBV10-2 to TRBJ2-1, with D possibly being TRBD1 (6 bases). V was pared by 7 bases and J by 2 bases, with 12 bases between. The CDR3 has 14 amino acids. The germline V gene encodes CDR1 WSHSY and CDR2 SAAADI.